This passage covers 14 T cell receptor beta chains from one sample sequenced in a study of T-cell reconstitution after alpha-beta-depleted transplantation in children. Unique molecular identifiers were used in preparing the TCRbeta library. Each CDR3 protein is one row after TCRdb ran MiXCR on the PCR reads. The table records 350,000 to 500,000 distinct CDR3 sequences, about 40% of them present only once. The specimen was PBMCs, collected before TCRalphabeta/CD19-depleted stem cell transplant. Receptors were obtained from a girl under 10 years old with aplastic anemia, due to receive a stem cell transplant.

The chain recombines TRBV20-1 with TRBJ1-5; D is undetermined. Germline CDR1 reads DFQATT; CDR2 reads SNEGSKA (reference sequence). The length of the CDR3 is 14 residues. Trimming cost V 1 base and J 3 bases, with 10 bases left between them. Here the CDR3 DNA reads TGCAGTGCTAGAGGCGACGGAACCAATCAGCCCCAGCATTTT. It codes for CSARGDGTNQPQHF.

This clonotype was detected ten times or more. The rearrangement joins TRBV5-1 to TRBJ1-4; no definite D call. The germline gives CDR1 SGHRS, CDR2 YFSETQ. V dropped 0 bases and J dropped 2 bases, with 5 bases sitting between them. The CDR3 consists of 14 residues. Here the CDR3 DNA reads TGCGCCAGCAGCTTGGGGGAGACTAATGAAAAACTGTTTTTT. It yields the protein CASSLGETNEKLFF.

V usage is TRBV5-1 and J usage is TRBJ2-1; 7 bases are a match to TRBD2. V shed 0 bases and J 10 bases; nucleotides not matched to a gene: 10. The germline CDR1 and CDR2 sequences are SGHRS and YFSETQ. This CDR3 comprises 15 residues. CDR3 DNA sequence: TGCGCCAGCAGCTTGGCCGGAGAGGCTAGCGGCGAGCAGTTCTTC. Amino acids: CASSLAGEASGEQFF.

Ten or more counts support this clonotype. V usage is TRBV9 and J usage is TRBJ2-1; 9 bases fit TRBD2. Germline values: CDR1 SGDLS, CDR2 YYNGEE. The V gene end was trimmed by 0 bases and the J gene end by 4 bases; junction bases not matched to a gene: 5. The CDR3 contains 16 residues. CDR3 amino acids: CASSVGTSGPYNEQFF. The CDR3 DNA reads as TGTGCCAGCAGCGTAGGTACTAGCGGGCCTTACAATGAGCAGTTCTTC.

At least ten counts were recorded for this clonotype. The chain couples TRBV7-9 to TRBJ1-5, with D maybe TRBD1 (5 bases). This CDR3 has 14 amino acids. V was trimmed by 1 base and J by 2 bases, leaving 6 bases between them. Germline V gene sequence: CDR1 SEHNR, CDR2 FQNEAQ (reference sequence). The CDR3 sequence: CASSLGGGNQPQHF. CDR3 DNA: TGTGCCAGCAGCTTAGGGGGGGGCAATCAGCCCCAGCATTTT.

For the CDR3, the DNA is TGTGCCATCAGTGACGTCGGAGATACGCAGTATTTT. Translation gives CAISDVGDTQYF. The chain recombines TRBV10-3 with TRBJ2-3; D remains unclear. The germline V gene encodes CDR1 ENHRY and CDR2 SYGVKD. This CDR3 comprises 12 residues. Trimming shortened V by 3 bases and J by 5 bases, and 6 bases separated the two germline ends.

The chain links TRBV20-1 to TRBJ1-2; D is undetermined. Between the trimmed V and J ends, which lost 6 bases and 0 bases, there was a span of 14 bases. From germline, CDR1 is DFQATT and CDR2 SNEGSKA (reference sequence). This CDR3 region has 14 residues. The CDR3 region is CSAPQDSANYGYTF. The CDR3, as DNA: TGCAGTGCCCCGCAGGACTCAGCTAACTATGGCTACACCTTC.

The CDR3 loop reads CASSLEQTQYF. Here the CDR3 DNA reads TGCGCCAGCAGCTTGGAGCAGACCCAGTACTTC. V is TRBV5-1 and J is TRBJ2-5; D is undetermined. The CDR3 sequence is 11 residues long. Looked up from germline, CDR1 is SGHRS and CDR2 is YFSETQ. Trimming cost V 0 bases and J 6 bases, with 3 bases left between them.

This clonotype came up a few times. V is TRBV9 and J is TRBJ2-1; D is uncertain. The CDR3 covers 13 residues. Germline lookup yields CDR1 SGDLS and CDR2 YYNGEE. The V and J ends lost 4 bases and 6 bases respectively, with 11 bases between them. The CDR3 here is CASSRGSSNEQFF. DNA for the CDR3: TGTGCCAGCAGCCGAGGTAGCAGCAATGAGCAGTTCTTC.

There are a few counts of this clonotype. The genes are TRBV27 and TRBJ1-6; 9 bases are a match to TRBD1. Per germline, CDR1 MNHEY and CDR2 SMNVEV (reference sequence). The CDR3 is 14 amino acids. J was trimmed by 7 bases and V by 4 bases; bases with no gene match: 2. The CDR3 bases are TGTGCCAGCAGTTCCGGGACAGGGAATTCACCCCTCCACTTT. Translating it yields CASSSGTGNSPLHF.

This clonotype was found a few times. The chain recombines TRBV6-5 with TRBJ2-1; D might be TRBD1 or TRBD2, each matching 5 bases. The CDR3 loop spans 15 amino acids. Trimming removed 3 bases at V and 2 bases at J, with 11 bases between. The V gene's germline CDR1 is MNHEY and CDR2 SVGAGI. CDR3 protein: CASSYRGGPYNEQFF. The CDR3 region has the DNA TGTGCCAGCAGTTATCGGGGCGGACCCTACAATGAGCAGTTCTTC.

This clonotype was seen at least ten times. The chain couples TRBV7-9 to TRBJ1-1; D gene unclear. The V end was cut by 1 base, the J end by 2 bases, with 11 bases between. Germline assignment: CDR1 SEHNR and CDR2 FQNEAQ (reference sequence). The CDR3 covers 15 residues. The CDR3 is CASSLGWDSNTEAFF. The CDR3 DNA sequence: TGTGCCAGCAGCTTAGGGTGGGATTCTAACACTGAAGCTTTCTTT.

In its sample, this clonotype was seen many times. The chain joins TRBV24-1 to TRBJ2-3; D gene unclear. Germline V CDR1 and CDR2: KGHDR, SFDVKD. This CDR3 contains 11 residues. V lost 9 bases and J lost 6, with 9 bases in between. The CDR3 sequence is CATGIADTQYF. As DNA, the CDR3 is TGTGCCACCGGGATTGCGGATACGCAGTATTTT.

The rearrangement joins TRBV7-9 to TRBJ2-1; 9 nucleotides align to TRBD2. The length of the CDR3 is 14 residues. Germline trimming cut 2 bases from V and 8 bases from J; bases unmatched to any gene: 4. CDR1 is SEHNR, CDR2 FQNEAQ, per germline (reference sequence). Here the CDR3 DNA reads TGTGCCAGCAGCTTAACAGCGGGAGGTGATGAGCAGTTCTTC. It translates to CASSLTAGGDEQFF.